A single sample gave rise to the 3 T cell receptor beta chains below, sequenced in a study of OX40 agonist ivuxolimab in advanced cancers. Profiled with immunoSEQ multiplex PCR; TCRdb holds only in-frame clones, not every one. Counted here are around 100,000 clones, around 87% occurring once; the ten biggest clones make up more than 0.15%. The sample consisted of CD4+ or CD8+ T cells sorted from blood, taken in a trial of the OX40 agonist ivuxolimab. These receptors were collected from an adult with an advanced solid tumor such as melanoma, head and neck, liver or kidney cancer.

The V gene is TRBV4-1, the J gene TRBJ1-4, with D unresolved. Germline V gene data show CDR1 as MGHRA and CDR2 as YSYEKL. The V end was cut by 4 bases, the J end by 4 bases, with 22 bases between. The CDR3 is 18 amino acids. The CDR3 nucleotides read TGCGCCAGCAGCCCCATCGCGCAGACCCGCCGCCTTAATGAAAAACTGTTTTTT. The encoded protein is CASSPIAQTRRLNEKLFF.

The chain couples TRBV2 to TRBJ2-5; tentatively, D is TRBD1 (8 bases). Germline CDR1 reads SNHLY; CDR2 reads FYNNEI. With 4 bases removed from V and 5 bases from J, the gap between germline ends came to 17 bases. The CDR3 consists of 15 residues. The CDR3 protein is CASSASEQGGETQYF. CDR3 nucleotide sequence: TGTGCCAGCAGTGCGTCCGAACAGGGGGGGGAGACCCAGTACTTC.

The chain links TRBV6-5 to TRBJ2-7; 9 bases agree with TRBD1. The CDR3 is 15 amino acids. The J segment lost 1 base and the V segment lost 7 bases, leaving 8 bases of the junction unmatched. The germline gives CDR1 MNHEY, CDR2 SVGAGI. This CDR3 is CASTRRTGVSYEQYF. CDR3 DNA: TGTGCCAGCACCCGTAGGACAGGGGTATCCTACGAGCAGTACTTC.